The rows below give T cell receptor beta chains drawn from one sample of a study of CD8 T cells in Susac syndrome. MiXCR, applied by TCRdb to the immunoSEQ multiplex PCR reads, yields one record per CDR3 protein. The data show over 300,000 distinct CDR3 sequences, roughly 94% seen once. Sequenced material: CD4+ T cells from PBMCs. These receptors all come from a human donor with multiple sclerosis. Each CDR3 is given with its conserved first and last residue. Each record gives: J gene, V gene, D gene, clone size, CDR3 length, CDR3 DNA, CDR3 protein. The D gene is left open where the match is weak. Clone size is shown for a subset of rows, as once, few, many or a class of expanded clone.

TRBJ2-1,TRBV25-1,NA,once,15,TGTGCCAGCAGTGAACCGACCATAAGGAGGGATGAGCAGTTCTTC,CASSEPTIRRDEQFF
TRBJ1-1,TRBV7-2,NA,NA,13,TGTGCCAGCAGCTTAGTGCATCAGACTGAAGCTTTCTTT,CASSLVHQTEAFF
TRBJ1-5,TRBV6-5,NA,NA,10,TGTGCCAGGACAATTCAGCCCCAGCATTTT,CARTIQPQHF
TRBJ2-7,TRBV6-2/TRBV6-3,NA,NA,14,TGTGCCAGCAGTTATGGATCGGGGACCTACGAGCAGTACTTC,CASSYGSGTYEQYF
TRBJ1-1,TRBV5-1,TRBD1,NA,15,TGCGCCAGCAGCCCACTGACAGGGCAGAACACTGAAGCTTTCTTT,CASSPLTGQNTEAFF
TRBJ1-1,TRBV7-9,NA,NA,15,TGTGCCAGCAGCCCCCTTGGTTCCGGCGCAACTGAAGCTTTCTTT,CASSPLGSGATEAFF
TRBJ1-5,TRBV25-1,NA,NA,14,TGTGCCAGCAGCGGGAGGCAACCCAATCAGCCCCAGCATTTT,CASSGRQPNQPQHF
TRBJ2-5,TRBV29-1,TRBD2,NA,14,TGCAGCGTGGATCTAGCGGGAGGAGAAGAGACCCAGTACTTC,CSVDLAGGEETQYF
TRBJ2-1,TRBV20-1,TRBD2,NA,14,TGCAGCGTTGGATTACCTCGGACTAGAGATGAGCAGTTCTTC,CSVGLPRTRDEQFF
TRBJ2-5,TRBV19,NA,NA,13,TGTGCCAGTAGTTACAGGGTCCGGGAGACCCAGTACTTC,CASSYRVRETQYF
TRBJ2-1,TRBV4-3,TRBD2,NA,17,TGCGCCAGCAGCCAAGATGGGACTAGCGGAGGTGGGAATGAGCAGTTCTTC,CASSQDGTSGGGNEQFF
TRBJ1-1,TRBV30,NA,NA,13,TGTGCCTGGACCCCCTTGAGGAACACTGAAGCTTTCTTT,CAWTPLRNTEAFF
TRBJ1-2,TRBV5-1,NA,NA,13,TGCGCCAGCAGCTTGGAGCGGGCCTATGGCTACACCTTC,CASSLERAYGYTF
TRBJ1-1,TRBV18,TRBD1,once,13,TGTGCCAGCTCAGGACAGGGAATAGCTGAAGCTTTCTTT,CASSGQGIAEAFF
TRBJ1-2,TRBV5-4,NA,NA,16,TGTGCCAGCAGCCCTGTACCCCAGACAGGATCCTATGGCTACACCTTC,CASSPVPQTGSYGYTF
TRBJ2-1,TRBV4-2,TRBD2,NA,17,TGTGCCAGCAGCCTCCATCGGACTAGCGGGGGGGCCGATGAGCAGTTCTTC,CASSLHRTSGGADEQFF
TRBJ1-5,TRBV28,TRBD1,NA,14,TGTGCCAGCAGTGGGGGACAGCCCAATCAGCCCCAGCATTTT,CASSGGQPNQPQHF
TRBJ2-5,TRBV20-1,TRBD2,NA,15,TGCAGTGCTAGTGGGACTAGCGGTCCAAGGGAGACCCAGTACTTC,CSASGTSGPRETQYF
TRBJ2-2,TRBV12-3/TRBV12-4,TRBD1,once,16,TGTGCCAGCAGAAGGGGAAGGACAGGGTTCACCGGGGAGCTGTTTTTT,CASRRGRTGFTGELFF
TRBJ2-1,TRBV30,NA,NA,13,TGTGCCTGGCGCAATGGGGGATACAATGAGCAGTTCTTC,CAWRNGGYNEQFF
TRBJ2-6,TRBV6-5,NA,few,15,TGTGCCAGCAGTTGGGGCCTTCTTGGGGCCAACGTCCTGACTTTC,CASSWGLLGANVLTF
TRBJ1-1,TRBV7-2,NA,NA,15,TGTGCCAGCAGCTCCCCCCCATCCCGGGTGACTGAAGCTTTCTTT,CASSSPPSRVTEAFF
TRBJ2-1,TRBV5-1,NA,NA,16,TGCGCCAGCAGCCTGCTCAGCGGGACCCCTACAGGGGGGCAGTTCTTC,CASSLLSGTPTGGQFF
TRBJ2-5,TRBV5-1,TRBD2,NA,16,TGCGCCAGCAGCTTGGTTCCGGGAGGAATCCAAGAGACCCAGTACTTC,CASSLVPGGIQETQYF
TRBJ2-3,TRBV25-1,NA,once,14,TGTGCCAGCACCCAGTGGGAAGCTCCAGATACGCAGTATTTT,CASTQWEAPDTQYF
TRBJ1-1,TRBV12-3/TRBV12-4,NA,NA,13,TGTGCCAGCAGTGGCGACAGGAACACTGAAGCTTTCTTT,CASSGDRNTEAFF
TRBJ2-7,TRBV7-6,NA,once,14,TGTGCCAGCAGCTTAGTAGCAGGGCACGGCGAGCAGTACTTC,CASSLVAGHGEQYF
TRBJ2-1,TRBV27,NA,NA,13,TGTGCCAGCAGACGGTCCGAGGGCGGTGAGCAGTTCTTC,CASRRSEGGEQFF
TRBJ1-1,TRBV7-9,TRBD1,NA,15,TGTGCCAGCAGCAACTGGGACAGGATGAACACTGAAGCTTTCTTT,CASSNWDRMNTEAFF
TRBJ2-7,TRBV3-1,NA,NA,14,TGTGCCAGCAGCCAAAGGGGGTCGACCTACGAGCAGTACTTC,CASSQRGSTYEQYF
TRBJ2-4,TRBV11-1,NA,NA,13,TGTGCCACCGGGGGATTGGCCAAAAACATTCAGTACTTC,CATGGLAKNIQYF
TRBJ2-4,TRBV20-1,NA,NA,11,TGCAGTGCTCCGAGGGCAAACATTCAGTACTTC,CSAPRANIQYF
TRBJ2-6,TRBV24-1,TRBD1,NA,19,TGTGCCACCAGTGGAACACCGGGACAGGGAAGATCTGGGGCCAACGTCCTGACTTTC,CATSGTPGQGRSGANVLTF
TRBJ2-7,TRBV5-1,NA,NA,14,TGCGCCAGCAGCCCGCGGGCAGGGGACTACGAGCAGTACTTC,CASSPRAGDYEQYF
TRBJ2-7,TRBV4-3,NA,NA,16,TGCGCCAGCAGCCAAGATACAAGGGGGACCTCCTACGAGCAGTACTTC,CASSQDTRGTSYEQYF
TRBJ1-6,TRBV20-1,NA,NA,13,TGCAGTGCTAGAAGGGGGGCCAATTCACCCCTCCACTTT,CSARRGANSPLHF
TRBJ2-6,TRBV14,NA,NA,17,TGTGCCAGCAGCGAAGGGGTCGAGGGCTCTGGGGCCAACGTCCTGACTTTC,CASSEGVEGSGANVLTF
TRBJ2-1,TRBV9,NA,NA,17,TGTGCCAGCAGCACCCCAGACCGGCGCACGGATGTCGGTGAGCAGTTCTTC,CASSTPDRRTDVGEQFF
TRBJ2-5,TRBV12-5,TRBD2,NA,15,TGTGCTAGTGGCCGGCGGGGGTTTCCCAAAGAGACCCAGTACTTC,CASGRRGFPKETQYF
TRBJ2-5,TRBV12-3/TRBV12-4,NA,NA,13,TGTGCCAGCAGTTTTACGGGGCGAGAGACCCAGTACTTC,CASSFTGRETQYF
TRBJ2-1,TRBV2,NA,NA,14,TGTGCCAGCAGTGGGGAACGTACCTTCAATGAGCAGTTCTTC,CASSGERTFNEQFF
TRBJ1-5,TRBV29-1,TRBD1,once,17,TGCAGCGTTGCCGGGACAGGGCCTTTTGGTAGCAATCAGCCCCAGCATTTT,CSVAGTGPFGSNQPQHF
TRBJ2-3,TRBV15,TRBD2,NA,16,TGTGCCACCAGCAGAGGTAGCGGGGGGGCCGGAAATACGCAGTATTTT,CATSRGSGGAGNTQYF
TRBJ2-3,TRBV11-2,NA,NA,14,TGTGCCAGCAGCCCCAGGGTCACGCCAGATACGCAGTATTTT,CASSPRVTPDTQYF